This T cell receptor beta chain was sequenced for a study of blood T cell repertoires in COVID-19. V was trimmed by 4 bases and J by 0 bases, leaving 27 bases between them. Looked up from germline, CDR1 is MNHEY and CDR2 is SMNVEV (reference sequence). The CDR3 covers 21 residues. In the authors' workflow: Amplification from reference gene primers served as the basis for estimated nucleated cell counts. The table came from immunoSEQ multiplex PCR; TCRdb's copy has only in-frame clones and leaves some out. The V and J calls and clone size were taken over from that table, and D and trimming were inferred from the DNA. The sample gives some 520,000 clones, approximately 92% of which show up once; around 0.92% is in the top ten. Recruited during active infection, patients (from Seattle) were subsequently followed longitudinally.

The sample taken for sequencing was peripheral blood. The receptor's source is a man between 18 and 35 years old with COVID-19, enrolled during active disease. The rearrangement uses TRBV27 and TRBJ2-2; maybe TRBD1 (5 bases). The CDR3 DNA reads TGTGCCAGCAGTTGGACAACGACCCATCGCGGCACAGTTCCGAACACCGGGGAGCTGTTTTTT. Translating gives CASSWTTTHRGTVPNTGELFF.